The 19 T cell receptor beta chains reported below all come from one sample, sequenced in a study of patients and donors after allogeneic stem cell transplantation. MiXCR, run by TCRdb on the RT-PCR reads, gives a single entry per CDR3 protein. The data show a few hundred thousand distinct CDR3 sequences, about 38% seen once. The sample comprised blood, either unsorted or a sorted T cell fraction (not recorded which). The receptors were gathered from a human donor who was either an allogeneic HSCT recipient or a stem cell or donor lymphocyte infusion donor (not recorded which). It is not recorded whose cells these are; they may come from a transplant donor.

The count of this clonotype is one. CDR3 nucleotide sequence: TGTGCCAGCAGCCAAGGGCCCCGGGGATTCACTGAAGCTTTCTTT. Encoded protein: CASSQGPRGFTEAFF. The chain joins TRBV14 to TRBJ1-1; D gene ambiguous. Germline V lookup: CDR1 SGHDN, CDR2 FVKESK. Trimming pared 1 base from V and 4 bases from J, leaving 13 bases between. This CDR3 spans 15 amino acids.

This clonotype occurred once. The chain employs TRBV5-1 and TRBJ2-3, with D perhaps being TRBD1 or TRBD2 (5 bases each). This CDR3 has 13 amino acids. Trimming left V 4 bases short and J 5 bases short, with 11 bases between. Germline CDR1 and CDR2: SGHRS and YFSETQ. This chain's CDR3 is CASSLRGGDTQYF. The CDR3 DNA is TGCGCCAGCAGCCTTCGTGGGGGAGATACGCAGTATTTT.

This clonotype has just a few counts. CDR3 bases: TGTGCCAGCACCTTTGTGGACACCGGCAACTATGGCTACACCTTC. Protein product: CASTFVDTGNYGYTF. This chain joins TRBV9 and TRBJ1-2; tentatively, D is TRBD1 (5 bases). CDR1 is SGDLS, CDR2 YYNGEE, per germline. The ends were cut back, 6 bases at V and 2 bases at J, with 17 bases in the middle. The length of the CDR3 is 15 residues.

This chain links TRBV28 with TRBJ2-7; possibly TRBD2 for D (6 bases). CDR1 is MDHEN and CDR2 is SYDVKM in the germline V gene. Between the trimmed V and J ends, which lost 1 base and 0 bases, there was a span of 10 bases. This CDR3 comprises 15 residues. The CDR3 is CASSLSGLISYEQYF. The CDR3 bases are TGTGCCAGCAGTTTATCGGGACTTATCTCCTACGAGCAGTACTTC.

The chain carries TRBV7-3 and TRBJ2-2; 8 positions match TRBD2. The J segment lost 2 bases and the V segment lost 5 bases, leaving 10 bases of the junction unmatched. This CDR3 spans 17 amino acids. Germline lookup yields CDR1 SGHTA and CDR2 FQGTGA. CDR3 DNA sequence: TGTGCCAGCAGCCCCTCCGCACTAGCGGCCAACACCGGGGAGCTGTTTTTT. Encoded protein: CASSPSALAANTGELFF.

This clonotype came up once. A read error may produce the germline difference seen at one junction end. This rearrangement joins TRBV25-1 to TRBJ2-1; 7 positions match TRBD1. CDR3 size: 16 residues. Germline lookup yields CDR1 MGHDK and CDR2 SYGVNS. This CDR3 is CTSSEWGTEIYNEQFF. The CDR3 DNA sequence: TGTACCAGCAGTGAATGGGGGACAGAGATTTACAATGAGCAGTTCTTC.

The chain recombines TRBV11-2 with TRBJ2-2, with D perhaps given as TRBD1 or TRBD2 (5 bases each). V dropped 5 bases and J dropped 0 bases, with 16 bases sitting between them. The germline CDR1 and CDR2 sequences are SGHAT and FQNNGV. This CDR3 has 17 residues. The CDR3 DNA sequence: TGTGCCAGCAGCCCTCCTCGGGACGCAACGAACACCGGGGAGCTGTTTTTT. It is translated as CASSPPRDATNTGELFF. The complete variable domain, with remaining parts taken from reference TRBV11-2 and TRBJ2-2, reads EAGVAQSPRYKIIEKRQSVAFWCNPISGHATLYWYQQILGQGPKLLIQFQNNGVVDDSQLPKDRFSAERLKGVDSTLKIQPAKLEDSAVYLCASSPPRDATNTGELFFGEGSRLTVL.

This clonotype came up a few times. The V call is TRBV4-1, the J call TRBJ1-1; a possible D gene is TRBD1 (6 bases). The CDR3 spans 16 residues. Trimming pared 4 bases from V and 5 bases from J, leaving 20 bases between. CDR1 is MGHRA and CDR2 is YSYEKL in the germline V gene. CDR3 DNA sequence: TGCGCCAGCAGCCCTTTTATCCCAGGGGCGAGGACTGAAGCTTTCTTT. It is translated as CASSPFIPGARTEAFF.

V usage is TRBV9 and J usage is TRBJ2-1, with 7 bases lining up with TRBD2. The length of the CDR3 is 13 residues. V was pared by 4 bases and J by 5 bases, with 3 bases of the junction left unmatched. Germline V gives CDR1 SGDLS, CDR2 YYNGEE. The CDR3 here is CASSQREDNEQFF. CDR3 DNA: TGTGCCAGCAGCCAACGGGAGGACAATGAGCAGTTCTTC.

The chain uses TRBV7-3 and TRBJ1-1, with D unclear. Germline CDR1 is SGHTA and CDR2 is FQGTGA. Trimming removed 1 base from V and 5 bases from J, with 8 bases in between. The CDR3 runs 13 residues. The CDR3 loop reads CASSLNLLTEAFF. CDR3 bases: TGTGCCAGCAGCTTAAATCTTCTGACTGAAGCTTTCTTT. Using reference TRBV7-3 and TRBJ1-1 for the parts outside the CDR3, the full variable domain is GAGVSQTPSNKVTEKGKYVELRCDPISGHTALYWYRQSLGQGPEFLIYFQGTGAADDSGLPNDRFFAVRPEGSVSTLKIQRTERGDSAVYLCASSLNLLTEAFFGQGTRLTVV.

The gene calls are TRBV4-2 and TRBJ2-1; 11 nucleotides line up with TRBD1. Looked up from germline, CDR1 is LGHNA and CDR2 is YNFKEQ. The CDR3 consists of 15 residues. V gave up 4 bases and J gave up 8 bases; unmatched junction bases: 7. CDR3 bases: TGTGCCAGCAGCCTAGGGACAGGGGGAATATATGAGCAGTTCTTC. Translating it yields CASSLGTGGIYEQFF.

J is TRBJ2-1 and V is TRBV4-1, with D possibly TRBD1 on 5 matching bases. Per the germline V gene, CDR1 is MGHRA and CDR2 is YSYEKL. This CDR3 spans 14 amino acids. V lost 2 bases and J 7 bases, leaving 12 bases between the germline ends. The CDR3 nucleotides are TGCGCCAGCAGCCAACGACAGTCTGGAAATGAGCAGTTCTTC. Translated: CASSQRQSGNEQFF.

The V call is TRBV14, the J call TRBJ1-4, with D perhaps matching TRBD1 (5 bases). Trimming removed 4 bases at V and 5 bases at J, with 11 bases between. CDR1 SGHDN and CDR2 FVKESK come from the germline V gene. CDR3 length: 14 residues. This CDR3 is CASSLDIWNEKLFF. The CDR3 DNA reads TGTGCCAGCAGCCTGGACATTTGGAATGAAAAACTGTTTTTT.

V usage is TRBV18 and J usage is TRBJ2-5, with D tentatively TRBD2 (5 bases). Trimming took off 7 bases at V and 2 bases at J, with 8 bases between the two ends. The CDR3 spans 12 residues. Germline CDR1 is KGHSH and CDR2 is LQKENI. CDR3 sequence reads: CASYGEQETQYF. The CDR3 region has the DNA TGTGCCAGCTACGGGGAACAAGAGACCCAGTACTTC.

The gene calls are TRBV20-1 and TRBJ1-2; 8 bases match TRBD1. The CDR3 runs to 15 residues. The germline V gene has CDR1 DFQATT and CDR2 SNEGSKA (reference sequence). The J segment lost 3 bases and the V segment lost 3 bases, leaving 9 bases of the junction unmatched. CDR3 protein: CSASGQGGTYYGYTF. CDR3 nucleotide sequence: TGCAGTGCTAGCGGACAGGGCGGGACTTACTATGGCTACACCTTC.

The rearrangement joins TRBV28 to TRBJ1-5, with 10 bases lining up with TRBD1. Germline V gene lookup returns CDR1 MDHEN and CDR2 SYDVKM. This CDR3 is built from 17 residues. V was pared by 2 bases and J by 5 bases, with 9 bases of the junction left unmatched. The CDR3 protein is CASSLGARTGGDQPQHF. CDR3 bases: TGTGCCAGCAGTTTAGGGGCCCGGACAGGGGGGGATCAGCCCCAGCATTTT.

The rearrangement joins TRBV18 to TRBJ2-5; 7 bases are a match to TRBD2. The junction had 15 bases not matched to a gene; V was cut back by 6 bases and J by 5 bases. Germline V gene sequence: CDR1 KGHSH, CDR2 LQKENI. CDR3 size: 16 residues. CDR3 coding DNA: TGTGCCAGCTCCCCCCGGACTAGTCTCAGTTTGGAGACCCAGTACTTC. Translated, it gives CASSPRTSLSLETQYF.

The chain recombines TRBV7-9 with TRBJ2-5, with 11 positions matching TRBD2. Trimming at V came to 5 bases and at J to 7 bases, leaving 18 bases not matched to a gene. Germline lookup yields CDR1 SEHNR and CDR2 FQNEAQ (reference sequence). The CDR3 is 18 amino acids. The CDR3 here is CASSDTRGLADSPGTQYF. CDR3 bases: TGTGCCAGCAGCGATACCCGGGGACTAGCGGATTCCCCAGGGACCCAGTACTTC.

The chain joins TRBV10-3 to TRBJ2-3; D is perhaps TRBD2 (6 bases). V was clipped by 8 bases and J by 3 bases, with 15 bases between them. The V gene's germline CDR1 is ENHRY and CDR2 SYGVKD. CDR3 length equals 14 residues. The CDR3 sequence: CAIGGMGETDTQYF. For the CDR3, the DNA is TGTGCCATCGGCGGGATGGGGGAGACAGATACGCAGTATTTT.